This T cell receptor beta chain was profiled in a study of blood T cells in healthy people across ages. No fewer than 6 micrograms of total RNA were isolated from every sample. This clonotype was recorded a few times. Its specificity is unknown. Study results and caveats: The fall in TCR beta diversity per million T cells was roughly linear with age.

A sample-barcoded 5' primer and a J-beta primer mix were used in a second PCR of roughly 6 to 11 cycles. Every single cDNA molecule received a tag from a template-switch adaptor with 12 random nucleotides. TCRdb analysed the 5' RACE reads with MiXCR anew, one entry per CDR3 protein. This sample yields 550,000 to 650,000 distinct CDR3 sequences, of which about 27% are seen a single time; approximately 3.6% belongs to the top ten. Germline assignment: CDR1 ENHRY and CDR2 SYGVKD. J was trimmed by 0 bases and V by 1 base; bases with no gene match: 13. This CDR3 is 20 amino acids long. These sequences were also reported in another study, on T cells of mothers and their children. That paper adds: Slightly higher, non-significant overlap characterized related mother-child pairs relative to unrelated pairs.

The clonotype originates from a boy aged 2-9 years in good health. The chain uses TRBV10-3 and TRBJ2-2; 8 bases map to TRBD2. The sample was blood. CDR3 nucleotides: TGTGCCATCAGTGAGTTTCGGCCGGGAGGGCTGAGGGCGAACACCGGGGAGCTGTTTTTT. As protein: CAISEFRPGGLRANTGELFF.